The entry below gives a single T cell receptor beta chain sequence along with its context. What it binds is unknown. Both 60 Vbeta primers and 13 Jbeta primers went into the PCR. Using immunoSEQ multiplex PCR, the repertoire was profiled, and TCRdb retains in-frame clones only, with some absent. The top ten hold around 2.5% of the sample, which has 85,000 to 130,000 clones, 75% seen once. The record originates from a study of cytomegalovirus exposure and HLA in healthy donors. Study-wide results and caveats: Researchers catalogued about 150 TCR beta chains as cytomegalovirus-associated. Rare TCR sequences dominated, though some public TCRs recurred in many donors.

Trimming took 3 bases from V and 0 from J; bases not matched to a gene: 16. The CDR3 contains 20 residues. CDR1 is SGDLS, CDR2 YYNGEE, per germline. This receptor was taken from a man between 35 and 55 years old in good health and CMV-seronegative. The sample comprised PBMCs. This chain links TRBV9 with TRBJ2-1; 9 bases match TRBD2. In nucleotides, the CDR3 is TGTGCCAGCAGCGCACAATCGACTAGCGGTAAAAGAAGCTCCTACAATGAGCAGTTCTTC. Translating it yields CASSAQSTSGKRSSYNEQFF.